This T cell receptor beta chain was documented in a study of T cell changes during pregnancy in multiple sclerosis. Clones were read by immunoSEQ multiplex PCR, and TCRdb kept only the in-frame ones, dropping some. The sample shows 70,000 to 100,000 clones, 85% to 95% of them seen only once. This receptor was identified in a female donor with multiple sclerosis, enrolled in a pregnancy study. This specimen was peripheral blood, taken in the first trimester of pregnancy.

The chain's CDR3 is CSARPTGTQYF. The CDR3 DNA sequence: TGCAGTGCTAGGCCGACGGGGACCCAGTACTTC. The chain has TRBV20-1 and TRBJ2-5, with no clear D. The CDR3 sequence is 11 residues long. The V gene's germline CDR1 is DFQATT and CDR2 SNEGSKA (reference sequence). Trimming left V 3 bases short and J 7 bases short, with 9 bases between.